These T cell receptor beta chains were read from a single sample in a study of blood T cell repertoires in COVID-19. Method: immunoSEQ multiplex PCR; TCRdb's copy keeps in-frame clones and lacks some. The table lists 350,000 to 450,000 clones, 89% of them singletons. The sequenced material came from PBMCs or T cells enriched from blood (not recorded which). The receptors originated from a woman in her 30s who had recovered from COVID-19. CDR3s include the opening cysteine and the closing phenylalanine or tryptophan. The D gene is left open where the match is weak. Rows give clone size only sometimes, using once, few, many, or a class for an expanded clone.

size,V,J,D,CDR3,DNA
NA,TRBV7-6,TRBJ1-3,TRBD1,CASSPAQGGGNTIYF,TGTGCCAGCAGCCCCGCGCAGGGGGGTGGAAACACCATATATTTT
once,TRBV18,TRBJ2-3,TRBD2,CASSPRLADTDTQYF,TGTGCCAGCTCACCACGACTAGCGGACACAGATACGCAGTATTTT
NA,TRBV7-8,TRBJ2-1,NA,CASSLVAPWSSYNEQFF,TGTGCCAGCAGCTTAGTGGCCCCCTGGAGCTCCTACAATGAGCAGTTCTTC
NA,TRBV7-9,TRBJ1-1,TRBD1,CASAWGQGSEAFF,TGTGCCAGCGCTTGGGGACAGGGGTCTGAAGCTTTCTTT
NA,TRBV27,TRBJ2-1,TRBD2,CASSLRLTSGRGINEQFF,TGTGCCAGCAGTTTACGTTTGACTAGCGGGAGGGGGATCAATGAGCAGTTCTTC
NA,TRBV4-2,TRBJ2-7,TRBD2,CASSLGLAGAYEQYF,TGTGCCAGCAGCCTGGGGCTAGCGGGTGCCTACGAGCAGTACTTC
NA,TRBV7-2,TRBJ1-6,TRBD1,CASSLGQGGSPLHF,TGTGCCAGCAGCTTAGGCCAGGGGGGTTCACCCCTCCACTTT
NA,TRBV20-1,TRBJ2-2,TRBD2,CSASSGGPTGELFF,TGCAGTGCTAGTAGCGGGGGGCCCACCGGGGAGCTGTTTTTT
NA,TRBV7-6,TRBJ1-6,NA,CASSLATGTYSPLHF,TGTGCCAGCAGCTTGGCAACAGGGACATATTCACCCCTCCACTTT
few,TRBV5-4,TRBJ1-3,NA,CASSLAGARNTIYF,TGTGCCAGCAGCTTGGCAGGGGCACGAAACACCATATATTTT
few,TRBV27,TRBJ2-4,TRBD2,CASSLRTSGASKNIQYF,TGTGCCAGCAGTTTACGGACTAGCGGGGCGTCCAAAAACATTCAGTACTTC
NA,TRBV7-6,TRBJ1-2,NA,CASSLVEDGYTF,TGTGCCAGCAGCTTAGTTGAGGATGGCTACACCTTC
NA,TRBV7-2,TRBJ2-4,TRBD2,CASSLTAGGPGKNIQYF,TGTGCCAGCAGCTTGACAGCGGGGGGGCCGGGCAAAAACATTCAGTACTTC
NA,TRBV6-6,TRBJ1-5,NA,CASSYSSIGGQPQHF,TGTGCCAGCAGTTACTCGAGTATCGGAGGCCAGCCCCAGCATTTT
NA,TRBV13,TRBJ2-7,NA,CASRGLGATSEQYF,TGTGCCAGCAGGGGTCTGGGGGCCACTAGCGAGCAGTACTTC
NA,TRBV19,TRBJ1-5,NA,CASSQGFQPQHF,TGTGCCAGCTCACAGGGTTTCCAGCCCCAGCATTTT
NA,TRBV7-6,TRBJ2-1,NA,CASSSPIQDPYNEQFF,TGTGCCAGCAGCTCACCCATACAGGATCCTTACAATGAGCAGTTCTTC
NA,TRBV4-1,TRBJ2-7,NA,CASSHQFATVYEQYF,TGCGCCAGCAGCCACCAGTTCGCGACAGTCTACGAGCAGTACTTC
NA,TRBV7-2,TRBJ1-2,NA,CASSRGLPGYTF,TGTGCCAGCAGCAGGGGTCTACCAGGCTACACCTTC
NA,TRBV7-2,TRBJ1-6,NA,CASSLWESPNSPLHF,TGTGCCAGCAGCTTGTGGGAGTCCCCCAATTCACCCCTCCACTTT
NA,TRBV5-6,TRBJ2-7,NA,CASSRTAPEQYF,TGTGCCAGCAGCCGGACAGCGCCTGAGCAGTACTTC
NA,TRBV5-8,TRBJ1-5,NA,CASSLMWQGGFNQPQHF,TGTGCCAGCAGCTTAATGTGGCAGGGCGGTTTCAATCAGCCCCAGCATTTT